This T cell receptor (beta chain) appears in the sequencing data of a study of blood T cell repertoires in COVID-19. CDR1 is LNHDA and CDR2 is SQIVND in the germline V gene (reference sequence). This CDR3 has 14 amino acids. The junction had 11 bases not matched to a gene; V was cut back by 8 bases and J by 10 bases. Authors' processing steps: Researchers report that nucleated cell counts were estimated from reference gene primer amplification. Profiled with immunoSEQ multiplex PCR; TCRdb holds only in-frame clones, not every one. That table is the source of V, J and clone size, and D and trimming were worked out from the DNA. The data show approximately 150,000 clones, around nine tenths seen once.

V is TRBV19 and J is TRBJ2-1, with 10 nucleotides matching TRBD2. The receptor was isolated from a man aged 55 to 70 with active or convalescent COVID-19. The sample comprised peripheral blood. The DNA of the CDR3 is TGTGCCAGTCGAGGAAGCGGGAGGGGTAACGAGCAGTTCTTC. Its protein product is CASRGSGRGNEQFF.